The 10 T cell receptor beta chains below were found in one sample sequenced in a study of read filtering for tumor transcriptome and immune sequencing. The library was built from 400 ng RNA with molecular barcoded adaptors for alpha/delta and beta/gamma chains. MiXCR was run by TCRdb on the reads, yielding one entry per CDR3 protein. This table holds about 58,000 distinct CDR3 sequences, about 12% found once. What was sequenced was a population of CD138-negative cells sorted from bone marrow. Every receptor here comes from a donor over 35 with multiple myeloma.

This clonotype appeared many times. The chain links TRBV29-1 to TRBJ2-3, with TRBD2 identical over 12 bases. This CDR3 is built from 16 residues. Germline CDR1 reads SQVTM; CDR2 reads ANQGSEA. J gave up 2 bases and V 4 bases, and 7 bases lay outside the gene matches. The DNA for the CDR3 is TGCAGCGTTGTACTAGCGGGGGGCCCTACCACAGATACGCAGTATTTT. As protein: CSVVLAGGPTTDTQYF.

This clonotype was detected many times. V usage is TRBV6-1 and J usage is TRBJ2-2; possibly TRBD2 for D (6 bases). CDR1 is MNHNS and CDR2 is SASEGT in the germline V gene. The CDR3 is 13 residues long. V gave up 10 bases and J gave up 6 bases, with 15 bases separating them. CDR3 region: CATWRGASGELFF. The CDR3, as DNA: TGTGCCACCTGGCGGGGAGCATCCGGGGAGCTGTTTTTT.

This clonotype turned up a few times. At one end the junction does not follow the germline gene, possibly because of a read error. The rearrangement links TRBV5-1 to TRBJ2-1; D unclear. Germline V gene sequence: CDR1 SGHRS, CDR2 YFSETQ. The CDR3 extends over 12 amino acids. The CDR3 is CAGSLVGRGQFF. The CDR3 coding sequence is TGCGCCGGCAGCTTGGTTGGTAGAGGGCAGTTCTTC.

Details on this clonotype: Possible read error: a much larger clone is one base away. The CDR3 ends on some other residue instead of the conserved phenylalanine or tryptophan, so this is likely a read error. This rearrangement joins TRBV28 to TRBJ2-3, with 10 bases that match TRBD2. This CDR3 spans 16 amino acids. V was pared by 3 bases and J by 1 base, with 4 bases of the junction left unmatched. The germline V gene encodes CDR1 MDHEN and CDR2 SYDVKM. The CDR3: CASSLTGTSGTDTQYL. The CDR3 DNA follows: TGTGCCAGCAGTTTGACCGGGACTAGCGGCACAGATACGCAGTATTTA.

This clonotype was counted ten times or more. CDR3 DNA: TGTGCCAGCAGCGACAACTACATTCTGTTTTTT. It yields the protein CASSDNYILFF. The rearrangement uses TRBV7-8 and TRBJ1-4; D is unresolved. Germline assignment: CDR1 SGHVS and CDR2 FQNEAQ. Trimming cost V 5 bases and J 14 bases, with 12 bases left between them. CDR3 size: 11 residues.

This clonotype appeared many times. This chain joins TRBV12-3 or TRBV12-4 and TRBJ1-1; possible D gene TRBD1, 5 bases. V lost 8 bases and J 1 base, leaving 14 bases between the germline ends. The CDR3 runs to 14 residues. Here the CDR3 reads CASGGDAENTEAFF. The CDR3 region has the DNA TGTGCCAGCGGAGGGGACGCGGAGAACACTGAAGCTTTCTTT.

This clonotype has ten or more counts. This chain connects TRBV7-2 to TRBJ1-2; D is uncertain. CDR1 is SGHTA, CDR2 FQGNSA, per germline. The CDR3 is 15 amino acids. V was shortened by 1 base and J by 0 bases, with 9 bases between the two germline ends. The CDR3 reads CASSLGSGANYGYTF. In DNA, the CDR3 is TGTGCCAGCAGCTTAGGGTCAGGAGCTAACTATGGCTACACCTTC.

This clonotype was counted ten times or more. J is TRBJ2-5 and V is TRBV18, with a weak D call TRBD1 (5 bases). Trimming removed 6 bases at V and 3 bases at J, with 14 bases between. The germline gives CDR1 KGHSH, CDR2 LQKENI. The CDR3 sequence is 14 residues long. CDR3 sequence: CASSFSTAKETQYF. The CDR3 bases are TGTGCCAGCTCTTTCTCGACAGCAAAAGAGACCCAGTACTTC.

This clonotype was seen ten or more times. The CDR3 DNA sequence: TGTGCCAGCTCACGGGACGGATACTACGAGCAGTACTTC. It yields the protein CASSRDGYYEQYF. The V gene is TRBV12-3 or TRBV12-4, the J gene TRBJ2-7; D tentatively reads TRBD1 or TRBD2 (5 bases each). The CDR3 loop spans 13 amino acids. Trimming took off 8 bases at V and 3 bases at J, with 14 bases between the two ends.

This clonotype was counted ten times or more. The J gene is TRBJ2-1, the V gene TRBV5-1; D gene uncertain. Looked up from germline, CDR1 is SGHRS and CDR2 is YFSETQ. CDR3 length: 13 amino acids. Trimming took 6 bases from V and 0 from J, leaving 7 bases between them. In nucleotides, the CDR3 is TGCGCCAGCACAGGTCCCTCCTACAATGAGCAGTTCTTC. Its translation: CASTGPSYNEQFF.